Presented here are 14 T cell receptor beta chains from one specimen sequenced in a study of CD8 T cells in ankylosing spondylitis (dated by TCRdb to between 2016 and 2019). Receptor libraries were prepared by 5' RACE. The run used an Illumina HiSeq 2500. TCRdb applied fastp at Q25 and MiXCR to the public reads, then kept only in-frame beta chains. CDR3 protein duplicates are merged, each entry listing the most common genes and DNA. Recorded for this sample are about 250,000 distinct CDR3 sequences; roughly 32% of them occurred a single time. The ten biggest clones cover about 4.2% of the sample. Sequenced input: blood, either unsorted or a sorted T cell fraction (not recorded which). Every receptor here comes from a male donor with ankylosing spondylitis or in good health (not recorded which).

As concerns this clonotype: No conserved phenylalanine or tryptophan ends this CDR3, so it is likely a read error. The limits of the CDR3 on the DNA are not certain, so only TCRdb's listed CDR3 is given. This CDR3 reads CATSRDSRAPIL. V and J are TRBV15 and TRBJ2-5; TRBD2 was called by the table and not checked on the DNA. The germline V gene encodes CDR1 LNHNV and CDR2 YYDKDF (reference sequence). Termini included, the CDR3 measures 12 amino acids.

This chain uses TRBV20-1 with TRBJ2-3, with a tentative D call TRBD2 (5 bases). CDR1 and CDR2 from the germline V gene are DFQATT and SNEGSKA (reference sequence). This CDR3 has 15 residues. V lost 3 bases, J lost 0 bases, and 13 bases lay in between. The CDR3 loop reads CSASGLALSTDTQYF. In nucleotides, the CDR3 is TGCAGTGCTAGCGGCCTAGCCCTTAGCACAGATACGCAGTATTTT.

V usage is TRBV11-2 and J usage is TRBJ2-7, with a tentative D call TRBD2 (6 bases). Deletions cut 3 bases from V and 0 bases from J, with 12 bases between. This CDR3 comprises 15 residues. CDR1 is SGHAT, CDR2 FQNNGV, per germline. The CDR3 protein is CASSFGSGPSYEQYF. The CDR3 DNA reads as TGTGCCAGCAGCTTCGGTAGCGGCCCCTCCTACGAGCAGTACTTC.

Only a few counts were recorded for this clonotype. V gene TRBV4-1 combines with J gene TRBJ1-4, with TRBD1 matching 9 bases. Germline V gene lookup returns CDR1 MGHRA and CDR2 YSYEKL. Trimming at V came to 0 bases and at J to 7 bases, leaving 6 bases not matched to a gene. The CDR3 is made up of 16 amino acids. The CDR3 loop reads CASSQDRGQGGEKLFF. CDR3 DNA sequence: TGCGCCAGCAGCCAAGATAGGGGACAGGGAGGTGAAAAACTGTTTTTT.

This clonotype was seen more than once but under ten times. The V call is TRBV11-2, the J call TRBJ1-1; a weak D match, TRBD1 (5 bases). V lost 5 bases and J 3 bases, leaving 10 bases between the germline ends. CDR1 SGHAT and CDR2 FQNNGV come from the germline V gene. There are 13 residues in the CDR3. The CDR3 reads CASSPAGDTEAFF. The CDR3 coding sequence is TGTGCCAGCAGCCCCGCGGGGGACACTGAAGCTTTCTTT.

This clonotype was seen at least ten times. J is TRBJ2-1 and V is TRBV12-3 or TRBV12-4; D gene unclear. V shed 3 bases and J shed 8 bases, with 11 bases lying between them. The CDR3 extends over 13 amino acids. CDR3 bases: TGTGCCAGCAGTTTCAGCCTCTGGGATGAGCAGTTCTTC. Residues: CASSFSLWDEQFF.

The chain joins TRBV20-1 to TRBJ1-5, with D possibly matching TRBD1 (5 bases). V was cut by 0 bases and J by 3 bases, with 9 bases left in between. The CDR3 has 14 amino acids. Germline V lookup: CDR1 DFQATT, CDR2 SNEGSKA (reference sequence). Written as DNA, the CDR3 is TGCAGTGCTAGAGATAGACAGTACAATCAGCCCCAGCATTTT. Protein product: CSARDRQYNQPQHF.

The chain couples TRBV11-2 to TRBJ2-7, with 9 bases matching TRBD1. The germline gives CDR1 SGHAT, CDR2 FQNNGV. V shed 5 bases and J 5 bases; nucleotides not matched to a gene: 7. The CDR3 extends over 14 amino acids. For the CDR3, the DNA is TGTGCCAGCAGCCTGGGACAGGGTTTCGACGAGCAGTACTTC. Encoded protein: CASSLGQGFDEQYF. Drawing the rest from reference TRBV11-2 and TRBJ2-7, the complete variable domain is EAGVAQSPRYKIIEKRQSVAFWCNPISGHATLYWYQQILGQGPKLLIQFQNNGVVDDSQLPKDRFSAERLKGVDSTLKIQPAKLEDSAVYLCASSLGQGFDEQYFGPGTRLTVT.

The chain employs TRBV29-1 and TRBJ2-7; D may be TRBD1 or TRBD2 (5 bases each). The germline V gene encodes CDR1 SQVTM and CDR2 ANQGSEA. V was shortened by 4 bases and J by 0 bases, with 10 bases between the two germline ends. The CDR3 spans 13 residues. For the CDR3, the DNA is TGCAGCGTTGCGGGGCGGATCTCCTACGAGCAGTACTTC. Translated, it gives CSVAGRISYEQYF.

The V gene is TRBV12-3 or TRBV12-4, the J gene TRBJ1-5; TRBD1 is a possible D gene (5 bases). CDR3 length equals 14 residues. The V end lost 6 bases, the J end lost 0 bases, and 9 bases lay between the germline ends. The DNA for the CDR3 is TGTGCCAGCAGCCACGGGGCTAGCAATCAGCCCCAGCATTTT. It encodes CASSHGASNQPQHF.

CDR3 amino acids: CASSYDGGRHNEQFF. The CDR3, as DNA: TGTGCCAGCAGTTACGACGGGGGTAGGCACAATGAGCAGTTCTTC. This chain connects TRBV6-5 to TRBJ2-1; D perhaps matches TRBD2 (6 bases). In germline, CDR1 is MNHEY, CDR2 SVGAGI. Between the trimmed V and J ends, which lost 2 bases and 5 bases, there was a span of 13 bases. The CDR3 contains 15 residues.

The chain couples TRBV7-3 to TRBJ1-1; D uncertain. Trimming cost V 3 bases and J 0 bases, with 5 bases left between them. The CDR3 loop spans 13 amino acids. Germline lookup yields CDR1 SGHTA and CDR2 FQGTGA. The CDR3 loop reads CASSFVVNTEAFF. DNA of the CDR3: TGTGCCAGCAGCTTTGTCGTGAACACTGAAGCTTTCTTT. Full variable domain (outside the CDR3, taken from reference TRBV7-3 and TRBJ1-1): GAGVSQTPSNKVTEKGKYVELRCDPISGHTALYWYRQSLGQGPEFLIYFQGTGAADDSGLPNDRFFAVRPEGSVSTLKIQRTERGDSAVYLCASSFVVNTEAFFGQGTRLTVV.

DNA of the CDR3: TGCAGTGCCCGGCCCCTGGGAAACTCCTACGAGCAGTACTTC. This codes for CSARPLGNSYEQYF. The chain employs TRBV20-1 and TRBJ2-7; D gene unclear. This CDR3 region has 14 residues. V was trimmed by 6 bases and J by 0 bases, leaving 15 bases between them. Per the germline V gene, CDR1 is DFQATT and CDR2 is SNEGSKA (reference sequence).

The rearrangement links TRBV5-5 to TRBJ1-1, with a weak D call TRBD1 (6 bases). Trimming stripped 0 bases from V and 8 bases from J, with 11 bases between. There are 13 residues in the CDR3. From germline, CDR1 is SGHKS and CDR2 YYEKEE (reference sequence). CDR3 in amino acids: CASSLAGRGEAFF. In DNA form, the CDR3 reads TGTGCCAGCAGCTTGGCCGGCAGGGGAGAAGCTTTCTTT. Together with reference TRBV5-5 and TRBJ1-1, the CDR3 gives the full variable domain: DAGVTQSPTHLIKTRGQQVTLRCSPISGHKSVSWYQQVLGQGPQFIFQYYEKEERGRGNFPDRFSARQFPNYSSELNVNALLLGDSALYLCASSLAGRGEAFFGQGTRLTVV.